A single sample is the source of the 3 T cell receptor beta chains below, sequenced in a study of blood T cell repertoires in COVID-19. TCRdb keeps only in-frame clones here, not all; method: immunoSEQ multiplex PCR. The sample lists around 170,000 clones; about 86% were seen once. Sequencing was performed on peripheral blood. The receptors shown here come from a young man with active or convalescent COVID-19.

V gene TRBV15 combines with J gene TRBJ2-2; no definite D call. Trimming left V 0 bases short and J 2 bases short, with 7 bases between. The CDR3 runs to 15 residues. CDR1 is LNHNV and CDR2 is YYDKDF in the germline V gene (reference sequence). CDR3 loop: CATSRDLVNTGELFF. CDR3 nucleotide sequence: TGTGCCACCAGCAGAGATTTAGTAAACACCGGGGAGCTGTTTTTT. Full variable domain (rest looked up from reference TRBV15 and TRBJ2-2): DAMVIQNPRYQVTQFGKPVTLSCSQTLNHNVMYWYQQKSSQAPKLLFHYYDKDFNNEADTPDNFQSRRPNTSFCFLDIRSPGLGDTAMYLCATSRDLVNTGELFFGEGSRLTVL.

The chain uses TRBV10-3 and TRBJ2-5; 10 bases fit TRBD1. This CDR3 spans 14 amino acids. Germline V gene data show CDR1 as ENHRY and CDR2 as SYGVKD. V was clipped by 5 bases and J by 3 bases; unmatched bases: 3. CDR3 sequence reads: CAISTGTGEETQYF. The DNA of the CDR3 is TGTGCCATCAGTACCGGGACAGGGGAAGAGACCCAGTACTTC.

This clone showed up just once. V gene TRBV3-1 (or the pseudogene TRBV3-2) combines with J gene TRBJ1-1; 7 bases align to TRBD1. The CDR3 spans 15 residues. The V and J ends lost 5 bases and 5 bases, in that order; junction bases with no gene match: 11. CDR1 and CDR2 (germline): LGHDT, YNNKEL (reference sequence). CDR3 amino acids: CASSTNPTGRTEAFF. CDR3 in DNA: TGTGCCAGCAGCACGAATCCGACAGGGCGGACTGAAGCTTTCTTT.